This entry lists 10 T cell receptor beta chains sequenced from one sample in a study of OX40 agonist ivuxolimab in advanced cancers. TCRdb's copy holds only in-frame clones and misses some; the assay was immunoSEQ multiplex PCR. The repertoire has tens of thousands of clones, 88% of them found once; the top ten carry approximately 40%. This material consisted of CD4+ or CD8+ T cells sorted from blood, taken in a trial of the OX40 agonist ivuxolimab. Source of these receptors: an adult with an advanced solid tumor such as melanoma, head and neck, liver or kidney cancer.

CDR3 coding DNA: TGCGCCAGCAGCCAAGGCGGGTCTTACAATGAGCAGTTCTTC. Amino acid sequence: CASSQGGSYNEQFF. The V and J genes are TRBV4-3 and TRBJ2-1, with TRBD2 as a possible D gene (5 bases). V dropped 1 base and J dropped 4 bases, with 8 bases sitting between them. This CDR3 contains 14 residues. Germline V gives CDR1 LGHNA, CDR2 YSLEER.

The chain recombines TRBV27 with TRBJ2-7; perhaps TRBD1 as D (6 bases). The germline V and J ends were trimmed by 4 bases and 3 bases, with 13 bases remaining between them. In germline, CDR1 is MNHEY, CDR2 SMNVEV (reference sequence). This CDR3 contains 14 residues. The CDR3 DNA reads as TGTGCCAGCAGTTCGTGGACAGAGAACTACGAGCAGTACTTC. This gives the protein CASSSWTENYEQYF.

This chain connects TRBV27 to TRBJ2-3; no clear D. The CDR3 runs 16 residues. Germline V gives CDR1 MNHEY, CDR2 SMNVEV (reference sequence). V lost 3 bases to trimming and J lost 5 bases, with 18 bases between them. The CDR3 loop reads CASSLSMVDRRDTQYF. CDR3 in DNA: TGTGCCAGCAGTTTGTCCATGGTCGACCGGCGAGATACGCAGTATTTT.

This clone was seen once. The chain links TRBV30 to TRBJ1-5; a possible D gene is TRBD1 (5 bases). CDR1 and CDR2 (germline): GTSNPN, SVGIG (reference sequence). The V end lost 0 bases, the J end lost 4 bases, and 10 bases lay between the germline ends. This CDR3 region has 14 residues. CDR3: CAWSVFDSNQPQHF. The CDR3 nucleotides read TGTGCCTGGAGTGTATTCGACAGTAATCAGCCCCAGCATTTT.

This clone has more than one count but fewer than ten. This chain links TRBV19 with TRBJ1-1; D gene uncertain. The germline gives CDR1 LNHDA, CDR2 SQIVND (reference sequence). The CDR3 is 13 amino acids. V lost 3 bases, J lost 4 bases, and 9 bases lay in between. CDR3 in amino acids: CASSIAASTEAFF. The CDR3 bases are TGTGCCAGTAGTATCGCGGCGAGCACTGAAGCTTTCTTT.

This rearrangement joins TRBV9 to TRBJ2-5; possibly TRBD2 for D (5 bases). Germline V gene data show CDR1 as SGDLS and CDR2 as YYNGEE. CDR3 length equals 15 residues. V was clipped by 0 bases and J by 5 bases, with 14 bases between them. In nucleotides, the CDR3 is TGTGCCAGCAGCGTAGAGGTTGGCGTAGCGGAGACCCAGTACTTC. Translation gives CASSVEVGVAETQYF. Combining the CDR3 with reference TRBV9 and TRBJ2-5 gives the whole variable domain DSGVTQTPKHLITATGQRVTLRCSPRSGDLSVYWYQQSLDQGLQFLIQYYNGEERAKGNILERFSAQQFPDLHSELNLSSLELGDSALYFCASSVEVGVAETQYFGPGTRLLVL.

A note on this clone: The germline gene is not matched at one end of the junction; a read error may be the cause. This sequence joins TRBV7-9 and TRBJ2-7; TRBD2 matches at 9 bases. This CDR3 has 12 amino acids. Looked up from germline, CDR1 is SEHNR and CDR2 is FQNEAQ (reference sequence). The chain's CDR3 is CASSVASSGIVF. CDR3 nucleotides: TGTGCCAGCAGCGTTGCTTCTAGCGGGATCGTATTC.

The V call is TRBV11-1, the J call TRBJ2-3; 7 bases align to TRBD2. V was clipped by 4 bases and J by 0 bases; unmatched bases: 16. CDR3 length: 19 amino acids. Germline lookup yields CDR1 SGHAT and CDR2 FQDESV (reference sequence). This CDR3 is CASSSQGLAERASTDTQYF. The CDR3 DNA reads TGTGCCAGCAGCTCTCAAGGTCTAGCGGAACGTGCTAGCACAGATACGCAGTATTTT.

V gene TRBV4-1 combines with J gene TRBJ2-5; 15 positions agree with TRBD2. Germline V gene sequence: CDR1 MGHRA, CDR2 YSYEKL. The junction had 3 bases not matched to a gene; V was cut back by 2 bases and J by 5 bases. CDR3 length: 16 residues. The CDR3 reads CASSQPGTSGGETQYF. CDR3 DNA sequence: TGCGCCAGCAGCCAACCCGGGACTAGCGGGGGGGAGACCCAGTACTTC.

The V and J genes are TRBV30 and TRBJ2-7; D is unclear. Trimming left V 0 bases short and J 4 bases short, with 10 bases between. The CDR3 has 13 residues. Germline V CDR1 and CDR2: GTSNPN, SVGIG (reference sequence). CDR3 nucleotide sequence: TGTGCCTGGAGTGTTACCGCAAAATACGAGCAGTACTTC. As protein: CAWSVTAKYEQYF.